This TCR beta chain appears in the sequencing data of a study of blood T cells in healthy people across ages. The donors, healthy Caucasians from Russia, were aged 6 to 90. A second PCR, run for roughly 7 to 11 cycles, used a sample-barcoded 5' primer plus a J-beta primer mix. MiXCR, run by TCRdb on the 5' RACE reads, gives a single entry per CDR3 protein. The sample lists over 1.5 million distinct CDR3 sequences; roughly 52% were seen once. CDR1 is SGHVS, CDR2 FQNEAQ, per germline. This CDR3 comprises 13 residues. Trimming stripped 8 bases from V and 0 bases from J, with 10 bases between. The sequenced material came from blood. The sequence derives from a woman in her forties in good health. The V gene is TRBV7-8, the J gene TRBJ2-5; tentative D call: TRBD1 (5 bases). The DNA for the CDR3 is TGTGCCAGCCAGGGATCCAACCAAGAGACCCAGTACTTC. Encoded protein: CASQGSNQETQYF.